This T cell receptor (beta chain) is from a study of T-cell reconstitution after alpha-beta-depleted transplantation in children. Many counts were recorded for this clonotype. The authors prepared the TCRbeta library with unique molecular identifiers. TCRdb fed the PCR reads into MiXCR, producing one record per CDR3 protein. The profile shows hundreds of thousands of distinct CDR3 sequences, around 13% of them singletons. The ends were cut back, 4 bases at V and 6 bases at J, with 18 bases in the middle. Germline V gives CDR1 DFQATT, CDR2 SNEGSKA (reference sequence). The CDR3 contains 15 residues. This chain joins TRBV20-1 and TRBJ2-2, with a weak D call TRBD2 (5 bases). This TCR derives from a girl aged 2-10 years with congenital amegakaryocytic thrombocytopenia, due to receive a stem cell transplant. The sample here was PBMCs, taken before TCRalphabeta/CD19-depleted stem cell transplant. CDR3 sequence reads: CSATTQEAFAGELFF. In DNA, the CDR3 is TGCAGTGCTACCACCCAGGAGGCGTTTGCCGGGGAGCTGTTTTTT.